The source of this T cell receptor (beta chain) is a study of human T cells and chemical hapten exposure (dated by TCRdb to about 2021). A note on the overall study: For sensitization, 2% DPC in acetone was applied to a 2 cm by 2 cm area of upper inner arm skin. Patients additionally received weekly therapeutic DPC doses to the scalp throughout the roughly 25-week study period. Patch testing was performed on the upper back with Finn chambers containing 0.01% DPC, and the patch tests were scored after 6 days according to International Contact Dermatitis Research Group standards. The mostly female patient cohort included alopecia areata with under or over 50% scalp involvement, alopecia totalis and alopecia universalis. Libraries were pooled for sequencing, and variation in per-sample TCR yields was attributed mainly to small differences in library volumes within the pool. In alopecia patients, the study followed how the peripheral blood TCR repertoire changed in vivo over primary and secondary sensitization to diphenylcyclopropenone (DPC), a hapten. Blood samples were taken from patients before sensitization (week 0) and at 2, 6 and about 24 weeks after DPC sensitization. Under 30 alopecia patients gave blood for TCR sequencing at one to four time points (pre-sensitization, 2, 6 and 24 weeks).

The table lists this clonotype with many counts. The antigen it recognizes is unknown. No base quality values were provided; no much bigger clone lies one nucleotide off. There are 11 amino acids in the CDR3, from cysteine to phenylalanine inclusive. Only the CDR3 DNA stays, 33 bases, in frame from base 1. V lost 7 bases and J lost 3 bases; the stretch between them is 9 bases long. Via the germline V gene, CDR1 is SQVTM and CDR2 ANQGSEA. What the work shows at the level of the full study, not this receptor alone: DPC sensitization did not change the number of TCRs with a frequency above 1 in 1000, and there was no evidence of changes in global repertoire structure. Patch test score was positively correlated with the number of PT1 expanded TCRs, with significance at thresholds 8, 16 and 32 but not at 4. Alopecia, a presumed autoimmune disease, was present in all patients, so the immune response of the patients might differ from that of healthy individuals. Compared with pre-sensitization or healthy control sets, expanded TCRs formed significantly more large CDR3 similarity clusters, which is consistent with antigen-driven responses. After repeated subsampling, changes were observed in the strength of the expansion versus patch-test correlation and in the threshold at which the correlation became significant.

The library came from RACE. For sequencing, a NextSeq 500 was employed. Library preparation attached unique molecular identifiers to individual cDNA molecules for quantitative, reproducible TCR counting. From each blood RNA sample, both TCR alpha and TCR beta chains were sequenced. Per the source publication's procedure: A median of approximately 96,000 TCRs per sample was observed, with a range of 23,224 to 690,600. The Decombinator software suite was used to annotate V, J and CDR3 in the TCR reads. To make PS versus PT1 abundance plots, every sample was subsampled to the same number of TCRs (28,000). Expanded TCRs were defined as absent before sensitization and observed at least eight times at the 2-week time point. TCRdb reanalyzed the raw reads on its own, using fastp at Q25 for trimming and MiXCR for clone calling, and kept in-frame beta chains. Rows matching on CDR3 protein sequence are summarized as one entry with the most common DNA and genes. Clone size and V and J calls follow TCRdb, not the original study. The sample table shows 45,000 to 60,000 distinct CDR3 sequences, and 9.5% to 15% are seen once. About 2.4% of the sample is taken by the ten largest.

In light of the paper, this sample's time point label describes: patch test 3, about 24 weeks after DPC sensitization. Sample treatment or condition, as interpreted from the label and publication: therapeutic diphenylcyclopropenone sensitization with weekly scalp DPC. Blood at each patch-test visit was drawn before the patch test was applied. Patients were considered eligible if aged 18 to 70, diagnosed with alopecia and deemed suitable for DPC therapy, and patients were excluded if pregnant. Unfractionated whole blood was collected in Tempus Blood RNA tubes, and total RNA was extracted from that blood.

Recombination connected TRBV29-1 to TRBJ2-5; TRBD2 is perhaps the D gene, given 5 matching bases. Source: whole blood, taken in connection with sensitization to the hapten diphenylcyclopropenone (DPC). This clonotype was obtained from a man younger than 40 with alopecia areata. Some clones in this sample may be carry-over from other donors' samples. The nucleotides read TGCAGCGGTACTAGTGAAGAGACCCAGTACTTC. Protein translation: CSGTSEETQYF.